A selection of T cell receptor beta chains follows, all from one sample in a study of PD-1 blockade in mismatch repair-deficient tumors. Here immunoSEQ multiplex PCR was the method, and the copy in TCRdb shows in-frame clones only, minus some. The sample comprises over 100,000 clones, over 65% of which are singletons, and about 4.7% rests with the top ten. The material was peripheral blood, obtained 60 to 65 weeks after starting pembrolizumab. The origin of the receptors is an adult with mismatch repair-deficient cancer. Both conserved end residues are part of each CDR3. Fields, in order: J gene, V gene, D gene, clone size, CDR3 DNA, CDR3 protein. The D gene is left open where the match is weak. Where a row states a size, it is once, few, many or the class of an expanded clone; other rows omit it.

TRBJ1-5,TRBV6-5,NA,NA,TGTGCCAGCAGTTACAGGCGGGATAGCAATCAGCCCCAGCATTTT,CASSYRRDSNQPQHF
TRBJ1-1,TRBV19,NA,NA,TGTGCCAGTAGTATCCGGCTGATGGACACTGAAGCTTTCTTT,CASSIRLMDTEAFF
TRBJ2-1,TRBV13,NA,NA,TGTGCCAGCAGCTTATTTCAGGGTTTGATCAATGAGCAGTTCTTC,CASSLFQGLINEQFF
TRBJ2-7,TRBV18,TRBD2,NA,TGTGCCAGCTCACTCCTGGGACTAGCGGGAGCGATGCAGTACTTC,CASSLLGLAGAMQYF
TRBJ2-1,TRBV7-3,NA,NA,TGTGCCAGCAGCCCCGGCTATGAGCAGTTCTTC,CASSPGYEQFF
TRBJ1-1,TRBV7-3,TRBD1,NA,TGTGCCAGCAGCTTAGATTTGGGACAGGGGGACACTGAAGCTTTCTTT,CASSLDLGQGDTEAFF
TRBJ1-5,TRBV10-3,NA,once,TGTGCCATCAGTGATGACAAGGCCACTTGGCCCCAGCATTTT,CAISDDKATWPQHF
TRBJ1-2,TRBV6-5,NA,few,TGTGCCAGCAAGCAGGACGGAGCTAACTATGGCTACACCTTC,CASKQDGANYGYTF
TRBJ2-1,TRBV2,NA,NA,TGTGCCAGCCCCGATCCCCGGCCTGGACAGTACAATGAGCAGTTCTTC,CASPDPRPGQYNEQFF
TRBJ1-1,TRBV6-5,NA,NA,TGTGCCAGCAGCCCCCGGGGGTACACTGAAGCTTTCTTT,CASSPRGYTEAFF
TRBJ2-3,TRBV4-1,NA,NA,TGCGCCAGCAGCCAAGAATTCGCCGGCACTCACGGTACGCAGTATTTT,CASSQEFAGTHGTQYF
TRBJ1-5,TRBV7-8,NA,NA,TGTGCCAGCAGCAACAGGGTAGTAAGACAGCCCCAGCATTTT,CASSNRVVRQPQHF
TRBJ2-1,TRBV29-1,TRBD2,once,TGCAGCGTTGCGGCTAGCGGGAGCCACGATGAGCAGTTCTTC,CSVAASGSHDEQFF
TRBJ2-3,TRBV7-9,NA,NA,TGTGCCAGCAGCGGACAGACTACCACAGATACGCAGTATTTT,CASSGQTTTDTQYF
TRBJ2-3,TRBV5-4,TRBD2,NA,TGTGCCAGCAGCTTACTCGTAGCGGGAGGGGGCACAGATACGCAGTATTTT,CASSLLVAGGGTDTQYF
TRBJ2-1,TRBV6-5,TRBD2,NA,TGTGCCAGCAGGGATAGCGGGAGAAAGGACAATGAGCAGTTCTTC,CASRDSGRKDNEQFF
TRBJ2-5,TRBV15,TRBD2,NA,TGTGCCACCACTCTTTCTAGCGGGAGAAAGACCCAGTACTTC,CATTLSSGRKTQYF
TRBJ2-2,TRBV6-1,TRBD2,NA,TGTGCCAGCAGTGCCCTCCAAGCGGGAGGTGCAGTTGCCGGGGAGCTGTTTTTT,CASSALQAGGAVAGELFF
TRBJ1-2,TRBV5-4,NA,NA,TGTGCCAGCAGCTTGGTCAGGGGATCGTTCTATGGCTACACCTTC,CASSLVRGSFYGYTF
TRBJ2-7,TRBV2,TRBD1,NA,TGTGCCAGCAGTAATTGGGACAGGGGGGACGAGCAGTACTTC,CASSNWDRGDEQYF
TRBJ2-7,TRBV30,NA,NA,TGTGCCTGGAGTGTACTGGGGGGCCGCGAGCAGTACTTC,CAWSVLGGREQYF
TRBJ1-2,TRBV30,NA,NA,TGTGCCTGGAGTGTACAGTTCTATGGCTACACCTTC,CAWSVQFYGYTF
TRBJ2-3,TRBV19,NA,NA,TGTGCCAGTAAATATGTAGGGGCAGATACGCAGTATTTT,CASKYVGADTQYF
TRBJ1-2,TRBV11-1,TRBD1,NA,TGTGCCAGCAGCTTATGGGACAGGGCGGACTATGGCTACACCTTC,CASSLWDRADYGYTF
TRBJ2-1,TRBV7-8,TRBD2,NA,TGTGCCAGCAGCTTGGGTAGCGGGATCAATGAGCAGTTCTTC,CASSLGSGINEQFF
TRBJ2-3,TRBV29-1,NA,few,TGCAGCGTTGATTCCCCGCAGGGCACAGATACGCAGTATTTT,CSVDSPQGTDTQYF
TRBJ2-3,TRBV7-2,TRBD1,NA,TGTGCCAGCAGCTTGAGACAGGGGGTGTCAGATACGCAGTATTTT,CASSLRQGVSDTQYF
TRBJ2-7,TRBV10-2,NA,NA,TGCGCCAGCAGTGAAAACGGGATGAGCTCCTACGAGCAGTACTTC,CASSENGMSSYEQYF
TRBJ1-1,TRBV5-5,NA,NA,TGTGCCAGCAACCCTGGGTTGGCTGAAGCTTTCTTT,CASNPGLAEAFF
TRBJ2-2,TRBV9,NA,NA,TGTGCCAGCAGCGTAGAATTGGGGGGCGCGAACACCGGGGAGCTGTTTTTT,CASSVELGGANTGELFF
TRBJ2-2,TRBV27,NA,NA,TGTGCCAGCAGTGCAAGACCCCCGGGACTCACGAACACCGGGGAGCTGTTTTTT,CASSARPPGLTNTGELFF
TRBJ2-1,TRBV7-2,TRBD2,few,TGTGCCAGCAGTATAGCGGGCAGATACAATGAGCAGTTCTTC,CASSIAGRYNEQFF
TRBJ2-3,TRBV27,NA,NA,TGTGCCAGCGGCCGGTGGCCAGCAGTTAGGAGGGAGTATTTT,CASGRWPAVRREYF
TRBJ1-2,TRBV11-3,TRBD1,NA,TGTGCCAGCAGCTTGGAACAGGGGTATGGCTACACCTTC,CASSLEQGYGYTF
TRBJ1-2,TRBV6-1,TRBD1,NA,TGTGCCATCACCCAGGACAGGGGTGACTATGGCTACACCTTC,CAITQDRGDYGYTF
TRBJ2-7,TRBV6-1,TRBD2,NA,TGTGCCAGCAGTGAAACTAGCGGGAGTGTCTACGAGCAGTACTTC,CASSETSGSVYEQYF
TRBJ1-3,TRBV28,NA,once,TGTGCCAGCATACGGGGGCCTGGAAACACCATATATTTT,CASIRGPGNTIYF
TRBJ2-5,TRBV5-1,TRBD2,NA,TGCGCCAGCAGACGGACTAGCGGCGATCAAGAGACCCAGTACTTC,CASRRTSGDQETQYF
TRBJ2-7,TRBV27,NA,NA,TGTGCCAGCAGTCTCGCCCCAGGAATCTCCTACGAGCAGTACTTC,CASSLAPGISYEQYF
TRBJ2-1,TRBV9,NA,once,TGTGCCAGCAGCACCTCATCCACTGAGAAGGAGCAGTTCTTC,CASSTSSTEKEQFF
TRBJ2-1,TRBV7-9,NA,few,TGTGCCAGCAGCTTAGCGGTGGGAGCGAACAATGAGCAGTTCTTC,CASSLAVGANNEQFF
TRBJ2-5,TRBV5-1,TRBD1,NA,TGCGCCAGCAGCCCCGACAGGGGGCGAAGAGAGACCCAGTACTTC,CASSPDRGRRETQYF
TRBJ1-1,TRBV5-6,NA,NA,TGTGCCAGCAGCTTGGATAGTTTGGGGGACACTGAAGCTTTCTTT,CASSLDSLGDTEAFF
TRBJ2-7,TRBV9,TRBD2,NA,TGTGCCAGCAGCAGATGGGGACTAGCGGGAGCCTACGAGCAGTACTTC,CASSRWGLAGAYEQYF
TRBJ1-1,TRBV7-2,NA,NA,TGTGCCAGCAGCTCGGGAGTCACAGCTTTCTTT,CASSSGVTAFF